This TCR beta chain appears in the sequencing data of a study of graft-versus-host responses after intestinal transplantation. The overall study: Recipients underwent multivisceral, liver-intestinal, or isolated intestinal transplants. Anti-thymocyte globulin induction, then tacrolimus and steroids for two to four years, went to all recipients.

Study-wide results and limits: The recipient marrow held GvH clones, and some of them showed up first in ileum or blood. Declines in HvG clones occurring early post-transplant were associated with peak circulating GvH clone levels.

With V trimmed by 5 bases and J by 6 bases, 9 bases remained unmatched. CDR1 and CDR2 (germline): SGHAT, FQNNGV. The CDR3 length is 14 residues. Data came from immunoSEQ multiplex PCR; TCRdb stores just in-frame clones and leaves some out. The sample consists of more than 40,000 clones, 85% to 95% of them appearing once. On this clone itself: Its antigen is not known.

Material: unstimulated CD8+ T cells sorted from spleen or lymph node cells, obtained before transplant. The clonotype originates from a human donor who was the organ donor for an intestinal transplant. The chain is built from TRBV11-2 and TRBJ2-7, with 8 bases lining up with TRBD2. CDR3 in amino acids: CASSDGGGLFEQYF. The CDR3, as DNA: TGTGCCAGCAGCGACGGCGGGGGGCTGTTCGAGCAGTACTTC. The variable domain in full, with the rest retrieved from reference TRBV11-2 and TRBJ2-7, is EAGVAQSPRYKIIEKRQSVAFWCNPISGHATLYWYQQILGQGPKLLIQFQNNGVVDDSQLPKDRFSAERLKGVDSTLKIQPAKLEDSAVYLCASSDGGGLFEQYFGPGTRLTVT.